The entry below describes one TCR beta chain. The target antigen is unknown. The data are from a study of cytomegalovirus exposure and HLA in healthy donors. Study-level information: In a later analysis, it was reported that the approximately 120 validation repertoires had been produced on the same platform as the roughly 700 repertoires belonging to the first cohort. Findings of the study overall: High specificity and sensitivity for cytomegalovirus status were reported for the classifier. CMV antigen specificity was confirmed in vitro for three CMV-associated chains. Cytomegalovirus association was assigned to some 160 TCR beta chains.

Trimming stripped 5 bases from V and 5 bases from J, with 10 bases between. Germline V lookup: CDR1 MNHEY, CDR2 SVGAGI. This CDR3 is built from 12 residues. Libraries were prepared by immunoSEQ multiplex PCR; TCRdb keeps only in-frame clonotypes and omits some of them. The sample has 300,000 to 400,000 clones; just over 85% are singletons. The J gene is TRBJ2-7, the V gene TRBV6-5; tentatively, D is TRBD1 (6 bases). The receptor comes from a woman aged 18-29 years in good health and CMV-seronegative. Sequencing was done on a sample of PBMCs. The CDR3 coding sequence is TGTGCCAGCAGTCAGGGGACGCACGAGCAGTACTTC. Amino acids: CASSQGTHEQYF.